This T cell receptor (beta chain) was identified during a study of cytomegalovirus exposure and HLA in healthy donors. Concerning this clone: Antigen specificity is unknown.

The CDR3 consists of 14 residues. With 10 bases removed from V and 3 bases from J, the gap between germline ends came to 16 bases. Germline V CDR1 and CDR2: MDHEN, SYDVKM. Whole-study results and caveats: TCR beta sequences numbering around 15,000 were associated with HLA alleles at 0.05 false discovery rate in a later analysis. Most of the TCR beta V segments (in an earlier analysis) were productive either about 90% or about 30% of the time.

60 Vbeta and 13 Jbeta primers were used in PCR. The data were produced by immunoSEQ multiplex PCR, yet TCRdb's version contains in-frame clones alone and is incomplete. The sample lists about 140,000 clones; about three quarters were seen once. The source material was PBMCs. This sequence was found in a male donor in good health and CMV-seropositive. The chain carries TRBV28 and TRBJ2-1; possible D gene TRBD1, 5 bases. CDR3 sequence (DNA): TGTGCCACTATCCAGGGATCCAACTACAATGAGCAGTTCTTC. Its translation: CATIQGSNYNEQFF. The full variable domain, rest sourced from reference TRBV28 and TRBJ2-1, is DVKVTQSSRYLVKRTGEKVFLECVQDMDHENMFWYRQDPGLGLRLIYFSYDVKMKEKGDIPEGYSVSREKKERFSLILESASTNQTSMYLCATIQGSNYNEQFFGPGTRLTVL.